These T cell receptor beta chains were read from a single sample in a study of cytomegalovirus exposure and HLA in healthy donors. Produced via immunoSEQ multiplex PCR; TCRdb's table is partial and in-frame only. Here the sample spans approximately 140,000 clones, around 73% being singletons. Sequenced material: PBMCs. The origin of the receptors is a human donor in good health. The CDR3 runs from the conserved cysteine through the conserved F or W. The order of the fields is D gene, V gene, J gene, clone size, CDR3 protein, CDR3 DNA. D genes are given only for firm matches. Part of the rows lack a size; the others show once, few, many or a class for expanded clones.

D gene: TRBD2
V gene: TRBV10-3
J gene: TRBJ2-1
clone size: .
CDR3 protein: CAISPRGSSYNEQFF
CDR3 DNA: TGTGCCATCAGTCCGCGGGGGAGCTCCTACAATGAGCAGTTCTTC

D gene: .
V gene: TRBV2
J gene: TRBJ1-2
clone size: .
CDR3 protein: CASSVEGNWYGYTF
CDR3 DNA: TGTGCCAGCAGTGTGGAGGGGAATTGGTATGGCTACACCTTC

D gene: .
V gene: TRBV7-9
J gene: TRBJ2-7
clone size: .
CDR3 protein: CASSMPPLVSEQYF
CDR3 DNA: TGTGCCAGCAGCATGCCGCCTCTAGTCTCCGAGCAGTACTTC

D gene: TRBD2
V gene: TRBV6-5
J gene: TRBJ2-2
clone size: few
CDR3 protein: CVSSGSVTGELFF
CDR3 DNA: TGTGTCAGTAGCGGGAGTGTCACCGGGGAGCTGTTTTTT

D gene: .
V gene: TRBV27
J gene: TRBJ2-4
clone size: .
CDR3 protein: CASSRDTGKNIQYF
CDR3 DNA: TGTGCCAGCAGCCGGGACACGGGAAAAAACATTCAGTACTTC

D gene: TRBD2
V gene: TRBV7-2
J gene: TRBJ2-1
clone size: once
CDR3 protein: CASSLDPGGQFF
CDR3 DNA: TGTGCCAGCAGCTTAGACCCGGGGGGGCAGTTCTTC

D gene: .
V gene: TRBV28
J gene: TRBJ1-1
clone size: .
CDR3 protein: CASSPSGMNTEAFF
CDR3 DNA: TGTGCCAGCAGTCCTTCGGGGATGAACACTGAAGCTTTCTTT

D gene: .
V gene: TRBV9
J gene: TRBJ2-3
clone size: once
CDR3 protein: CASSVEPLLYTDTQYF
CDR3 DNA: TGTGCCAGCAGCGTAGAGCCCCTGCTATACACAGATACGCAGTATTTT

D gene: TRBD1
V gene: TRBV7-9
J gene: TRBJ1-2
clone size: once
CDR3 protein: CASSQGQGRGYTF
CDR3 DNA: TGTGCCAGCAGCCAAGGACAGGGGAGAGGCTACACCTTC

D gene: .
V gene: TRBV4-2
J gene: TRBJ1-2
clone size: .
CDR3 protein: CASRPTGSGSNYGYTF
CDR3 DNA: TGTGCCAGCAGACCCACCGGATCAGGGTCTAACTATGGCTACACCTTC

D gene: TRBD2
V gene: TRBV10-3
J gene: TRBJ2-1
clone size: .
CDR3 protein: CAISEGGAYNEQFF
CDR3 DNA: TGTGCCATCAGTGAGGGGGGGGCCTACAATGAGCAGTTCTTC

D gene: TRBD2
V gene: TRBV7-2
J gene: TRBJ2-7
clone size: .
CDR3 protein: CASSPAGGSSGEQYF
CDR3 DNA: TGTGCCAGCAGCCCAGCGGGGGGCTCGTCTGGCGAGCAGTACTTC

D gene: TRBD2
V gene: TRBV27
J gene: TRBJ2-7
clone size: .
CDR3 protein: CASSRLAGVTGGTYEQYF
CDR3 DNA: TGTGCCAGCAGTCGACTAGCGGGAGTAACAGGCGGGACCTACGAGCAGTACTTC

D gene: TRBD1
V gene: TRBV5-1
J gene: TRBJ2-1
clone size: .
CDR3 protein: CASSFDRGSYNEQFF
CDR3 DNA: TGCGCCAGCAGCTTTGACAGGGGCTCCTACAATGAGCAGTTCTTC

D gene: .
V gene: TRBV5-6
J gene: TRBJ1-2
clone size: few
CDR3 protein: CASSYIDGYYGYTF
CDR3 DNA: TGTGCCAGCAGCTACATCGACGGGTACTATGGCTACACCTTC

D gene: .
V gene: TRBV6-5
J gene: TRBJ1-1
clone size: .
CDR3 protein: CASSYGGGGTEAFF
CDR3 DNA: TGTGCCAGCAGTTACGGGGGCGGGGGCACTGAAGCTTTCTTT

D gene: .
V gene: TRBV30
J gene: TRBJ1-5
clone size: few
CDR3 protein: CAWSQGDSNQPQHF
CDR3 DNA: TGTGCCTGGAGTCAAGGAGATAGCAATCAGCCCCAGCATTTT

D gene: .
V gene: TRBV6-1
J gene: TRBJ1-5
clone size: .
CDR3 protein: CASSPAGGNQPQHF
CDR3 DNA: TGTGCCAGCAGCCCGGCCGGGGGGAATCAGCCCCAGCATTTT

D gene: .
V gene: TRBV6-1
J gene: TRBJ2-3
clone size: .
CDR3 protein: CASSEDPAGDTQYF
CDR3 DNA: TGTGCCAGCAGTGAAGATCCAGCGGGAGATACGCAGTATTTT

D gene: TRBD2
V gene: TRBV7-2
J gene: TRBJ2-1
clone size: .
CDR3 protein: CASSLIAGAYNEQFF
CDR3 DNA: TGTGCCAGCAGCTTAATAGCGGGGGCCTACAATGAGCAGTTCTTC

D gene: TRBD1
V gene: TRBV25-1
J gene: TRBJ1-4
clone size: .
CDR3 protein: CASSPRQGVGYEKLFF
CDR3 DNA: TGTGCCAGCAGTCCCCGGCAGGGGGTTGGGTATGAAAAACTGTTTTTT

D gene: TRBD1
V gene: TRBV5-1
J gene: TRBJ2-5
clone size: few
CDR3 protein: CASRRTGKETQYF
CDR3 DNA: TGCGCCAGCAGACGGACAGGGAAAGAGACCCAGTACTTC

D gene: .
V gene: TRBV18
J gene: TRBJ2-5
clone size: once
CDR3 protein: CASSPPARGPETQYF
CDR3 DNA: TGTGCCAGCTCACCACCGGCCAGGGGCCCAGAGACCCAGTACTTC

D gene: TRBD2
V gene: TRBV2
J gene: TRBJ2-1
clone size: .
CDR3 protein: CASSEVGGYNEQFF
CDR3 DNA: TGTGCCAGCAGTGAAGTGGGGGGGTACAATGAGCAGTTCTTC

D gene: TRBD2
V gene: TRBV5-1
J gene: TRBJ2-3
clone size: .
CDR3 protein: CASSLAVGTGTSPTDTQYF
CDR3 DNA: TGCGCCAGCAGCTTGGCCGTGGGTACCGGGACTAGCCCTACAGATACGCAGTATTTT

D gene: TRBD1
V gene: TRBV28
J gene: TRBJ2-7
clone size: .
CDR3 protein: CASSHRGLDEQYF
CDR3 DNA: TGTGCCAGCAGCCACAGGGGGCTGGACGAGCAGTACTTC

D gene: .
V gene: TRBV7-8
J gene: TRBJ2-1
clone size: .
CDR3 protein: CASSFGLPSVNEQFF
CDR3 DNA: TGTGCCAGCAGCTTTGGCTTGCCGAGCGTCAATGAGCAGTTCTTC

D gene: TRBD2
V gene: TRBV18
J gene: TRBJ2-5
clone size: few
CDR3 protein: CASSPGLAGGPQTQYF
CDR3 DNA: TGTGCCAGCTCACCAGGACTAGCGGGAGGGCCTCAGACCCAGTACTTC

D gene: .
V gene: TRBV19
J gene: TRBJ2-5
clone size: few
CDR3 protein: CASSHGETQYF
CDR3 DNA: TGTGCCAGTAGTCACGGAGAGACCCAGTACTTC

D gene: .
V gene: TRBV6-5
J gene: TRBJ1-1
clone size: .
CDR3 protein: CASSYVGGTEAFF
CDR3 DNA: TGTGCCAGCAGTTACGTGGGGGGGACTGAAGCTTTCTTT

D gene: .
V gene: TRBV7-2
J gene: TRBJ2-2
clone size: .
CDR3 protein: CASSLRGTGELFF
CDR3 DNA: TGTGCCAGCAGCTTAAGGGGAACCGGGGAGCTGTTTTTT

D gene: TRBD2
V gene: TRBV29-1
J gene: TRBJ2-1
clone size: .
CDR3 protein: CSVAPGLGYNEQFF
CDR3 DNA: TGCAGCGTTGCCCCCGGACTAGGGTACAATGAGCAGTTCTTC

D gene: TRBD2
V gene: TRBV7-9
J gene: TRBJ2-1
clone size: .
CDR3 protein: CASSSLGTSTNEQFF
CDR3 DNA: TGTGCCAGCAGTTCTCTCGGGACTAGCACCAATGAGCAGTTCTTC

D gene: TRBD1
V gene: TRBV18
J gene: TRBJ1-5
clone size: .
CDR3 protein: CASSPKPRSGGISQDQPQHF
CDR3 DNA: TGTGCCAGCTCTCCAAAACCCCGGTCAGGGGGCATCAGTCAGGATCAGCCCCAGCATTTT

D gene: TRBD1
V gene: TRBV5-4
J gene: TRBJ1-2
clone size: .
CDR3 protein: CASSLVRQGGYYGYTF
CDR3 DNA: TGTGCCAGCAGCTTGGTCCGGCAGGGGGGATACTATGGCTACACCTTC

D gene: .
V gene: TRBV10-3
J gene: TRBJ2-2
clone size: .
CDR3 protein: CAISESGGVFTGELFF
CDR3 DNA: TGTGCCATCAGTGAATCAGGCGGGGTTTTTACCGGGGAGCTGTTTTTT

D gene: .
V gene: TRBV29-1
J gene: TRBJ1-4
clone size: .
CDR3 protein: CSVGPPTREKLFF
CDR3 DNA: TGCAGCGTTGGTCCACCTACCAGGGAAAAACTGTTTTTT

D gene: .
V gene: TRBV5-1
J gene: TRBJ2-5
clone size: .
CDR3 protein: CASSLNPRVWETQYF
CDR3 DNA: TGCGCCAGCAGCTTGAACCCCAGGGTTTGGGAGACCCAGTACTTC

D gene: TRBD1
V gene: TRBV7-3
J gene: TRBJ2-7
clone size: .
CDR3 protein: CASSFWTGDEQYF
CDR3 DNA: TGTGCCAGCAGCTTTTGGACAGGCGACGAGCAGTACTTC

D gene: .
V gene: TRBV5-1
J gene: TRBJ2-7
clone size: .
CDR3 protein: CASSLGDRRSSYEQYF
CDR3 DNA: TGCGCCAGCAGCTTGGGTGACAGGAGGAGCTCCTACGAGCAGTACTTC

D gene: TRBD1
V gene: TRBV5-6
J gene: TRBJ1-1
clone size: .
CDR3 protein: CASYTGGWLNTEAFF
CDR3 DNA: TGTGCCAGCTACACAGGGGGTTGGTTGAACACTGAAGCTTTCTTT

D gene: TRBD2
V gene: TRBV6-6
J gene: TRBJ2-5
clone size: .
CDR3 protein: CATGLLLQQETQYF
CDR3 DNA: TGTGCCACGGGACTACTCCTGCAACAAGAGACCCAGTACTTC

D gene: TRBD1
V gene: TRBV30
J gene: TRBJ2-7
clone size: .
CDR3 protein: CAWAGTGQNYEQYF
CDR3 DNA: TGTGCCTGGGCCGGGACAGGACAGAACTACGAGCAGTACTTC

D gene: TRBD1
V gene: TRBV14
J gene: TRBJ2-2
clone size: few
CDR3 protein: CASSHTGQGRAGELFF
CDR3 DNA: TGTGCCAGCAGCCATACTGGACAGGGGCGAGCCGGGGAGCTGTTTTTT

D gene: TRBD2
V gene: TRBV9
J gene: TRBJ2-5
clone size: .
CDR3 protein: CASSGIGTSRETQYF
CDR3 DNA: TGTGCCAGCAGCGGGATAGGGACTAGCAGAGAGACCCAGTACTTC

D gene: .
V gene: TRBV19
J gene: TRBJ2-1
clone size: few
CDR3 protein: CASSTKQGNNEQFF
CDR3 DNA: TGTGCCAGTAGTACCAAACAGGGTAACAATGAGCAGTTCTTC

D gene: .
V gene: TRBV27
J gene: TRBJ2-3
clone size: .
CDR3 protein: CASTGLLGDTQYF
CDR3 DNA: TGTGCCAGCACAGGTCTTTTAGGAGATACGCAGTATTTT

D gene: .
V gene: TRBV6-1
J gene: TRBJ1-5
clone size: .
CDR3 protein: CASKGGGYQPQHF
CDR3 DNA: TGTGCCAGCAAAGGCGGGGGCTATCAGCCCCAGCATTTT

D gene: .
V gene: TRBV7-9
J gene: TRBJ1-1
clone size: .
CDR3 protein: CSSSPGGTEAFF
CDR3 DNA: TGTTCCAGCAGCCCCGGGGGCACTGAAGCTTTCTTT